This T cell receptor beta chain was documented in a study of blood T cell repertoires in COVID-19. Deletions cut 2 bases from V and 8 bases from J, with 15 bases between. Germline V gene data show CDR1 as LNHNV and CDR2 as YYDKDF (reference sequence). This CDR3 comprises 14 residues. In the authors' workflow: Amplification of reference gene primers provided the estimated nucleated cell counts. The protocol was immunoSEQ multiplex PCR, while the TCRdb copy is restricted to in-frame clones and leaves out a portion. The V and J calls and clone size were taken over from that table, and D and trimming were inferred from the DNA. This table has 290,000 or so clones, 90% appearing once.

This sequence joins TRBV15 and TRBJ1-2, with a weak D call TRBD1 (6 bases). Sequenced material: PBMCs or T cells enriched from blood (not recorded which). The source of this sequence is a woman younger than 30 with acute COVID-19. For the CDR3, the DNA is TGTGCCACCAGCAGACCTGGGACAACCTTGGGCTACACCTTC. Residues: CATSRPGTTLGYTF.